The 18 T cell receptor beta chains in this list originate from one sample, sequenced in a study of T cells in women clearing cervical HPV infection. Clones were read by immunoSEQ multiplex PCR, and TCRdb kept only the in-frame ones, dropping some. This repertoire includes under 40,000 clones. The sequenced sample consisted of blood buffy coat. Receptors were obtained from a woman between 18 and 70 years old with a cervical HPV16 infection that either progressed to CIN3+ or cleared (not recorded which).

Concerning this clone: The read is 3 residues too short to cover the CDR3 end, so that end is filled in from the germline J gene. The chain uses TRBV29-1 and TRBJ1-1, with TRBD1 identical over 11 bases. CDR3 size: 13 residues. With 4 bases clipped from V and 3 bases from J, the junction kept 1 base outside the gene matches. The germline V gene has CDR1 SQVTM and CDR2 ANQGSEA. CDR3 bases read: TGCAGCGTTGGGGGACAGGGGGACACTGAA. Translated: CSVGGQGDTE. The full CDR3 is CSVGGQGDTEAFF.

Worth noting for this clone: The read terminates 3 residues ahead of where the CDR3 ends, so the germline J gene completes it. The chain recombines TRBV30 with TRBJ2-3; 12 positions agree with TRBD1. Germline V CDR1 and CDR2: GTSNPN, SVGIG (reference sequence). CDR3 size: 17 residues. CDR3 bases read: TGTGCCTGGTCTAGGGACAGGGGGCGGACCATCCAAGAGACG. Residues: CAWSRDRGRTIQET. The entire CDR3 protein reads CAWSRDRGRTIQETQYF. Full variable domain (outside the CDR3, taken from reference TRBV30 and TRBJ2-3): SQTIHQWPATLVQPVGSPLSLECTVEGTSNPNLYWYRQAAGRGLQLLFYSVGIGQISSEVPQNLSASRPQDRQFILSSKKLLLSDSGFYLCAWSRDRGRTIQETQYFGPGTRLTVL.

As concerns this clone: The observed sequence ends 3 residues before the CDR3 terminus, with the missing tail filled in from the germline J gene. This rearrangement joins TRBV30 to TRBJ2-2; 9 nucleotides align to TRBD1. The CDR3 spans 14 residues. In germline, CDR1 is GTSNPN, CDR2 SVGIG (reference sequence). CDR3 loop: CAWSKDRGREKLFF. The CDR3 bases that were read are TGTGCCTGGAGTAAGGACAGGGGACGCGAAAAG.

Worth noting for this clone: The read comes to an end 3 residues before the CDR3 does, leaving the germline J gene to fill in the end. V and J are TRBV19 and TRBJ1-2, with a possible D match to TRBD1 (6 bases). The germline V gene encodes CDR1 LNHDA and CDR2 SQIVND (reference sequence). This CDR3 spans 16 amino acids. The CDR3 region is CASSIRGGAPSNDYTF. Partial CDR3 DNA: TGTGCCAGTAGTATAAGAGGGGGGGCCCCCTCCAATGAC.

For this clone: The read ends 3 residues shy of where the CDR3 ends; the end is completed using the germline J gene. The V gene is TRBV20-1, the J gene TRBJ1-6; D may be TRBD1 (6 bases). From germline, CDR1 is DFQATT and CDR2 SNEGSKA (reference sequence). V was clipped by 0 bases and J by 7 bases, with 13 bases between them. CDR3 length: 15 amino acids. CDR3 sequence: CSARDWAGENSPLHF. The part of the CDR3 DNA that was read is TGCAGTGCTAGAGATTGGGCAGGGGAGAATTCACCC.

Note on this clone: The CDR3 is cut off 3 residues early in the read; its end comes from the germline J gene. The chain recombines TRBV18 with TRBJ2-1; no clear D. The CDR3 contains 13 residues. Germline V gene lookup returns CDR1 KGHSH and CDR2 LQKENI. Between the trimmed V and J ends, which lost 4 bases and 6 bases, there was a span of 10 bases. The covered CDR3 bases are TGTGCCAGCTCACAGGGTGTCAGCAATGAG. Translation: CASSQGVSNE. Given in full, the CDR3 is CASSQGVSNEQFF.

A word on this clone: Coverage ceases 3 residues before the CDR3 finishes, and the germline J gene fills in the end. The rearrangement joins TRBV2 to TRBJ2-3; 8 bases align to TRBD2. Germline V gives CDR1 SNHLY, CDR2 FYNNEI. There are 17 residues in the CDR3. CDR3 DNA, as far as it was read: TGTGCCAGCAGTGAAATGGGACTAGTTATTAGGCAAGAGACG. Its protein product is CASSEMGLVIRQET. The entire CDR3 protein reads CASSEMGLVIRQETQYF.

Comments on this clone: Read sequence stops 3 residues before the CDR3 end, and the germline J gene provides the missing end. This rearrangement joins TRBV5-6 to TRBJ2-5, with 9 positions matching TRBD2. V trimming: 4 bases; J trimming: 5 bases; junction bases outside the gene matches: 9. CDR3 length equals 15 residues. Germline values: CDR1 SGHDT, CDR2 YYEEEE. Here the CDR3 reads CASSPGGGATETQYF. Partial CDR3 DNA: TGTGCCAGCAGCCCGGGCGGGGGGGCGACGGAGACC. Complete variable domain (other parts from reference TRBV5-6 and TRBJ2-5): DAGVTQSPTHLIKTRGQQVTLRCSPKSGHDTVSWYQQALGQGPQFIFQYYEEEERQRGNFPDRFSGHQFPNYSSELNVNALLLGDSALYLCASSPGGGATETQYFGPGTRLLVL.

In regard to this clone: The read finishes 3 residues shy of the CDR3 end, and the germline J gene is used to complete it. This chain connects TRBV19 to TRBJ1-2; D possibly corresponds to TRBD1 (5 bases). The CDR3 covers 13 residues. Germline lookup yields CDR1 LNHDA and CDR2 SQIVND (reference sequence). The DNA read from the CDR3 is TGTGCCAGTAGGGGCAGGGTACACTACGAC. Translating gives CASRGRVHYD. The complete CDR3 protein is CASRGRVHYDYTF.

Worth noting for this clone: The sequenced fragment ends 3 residues before the CDR3 boundary, so the rest is inferred from the germline J gene. The chain combines TRBV7-7 with TRBJ2-3; D unresolved. The CDR3 contains 13 residues. Per the germline V gene, CDR1 is SSHAT and CDR2 is FNYEAQ (reference sequence). The CDR3 bases that were read are TGTGCCAGCAGCTTCATAGCTACGGAGACG. This translates into CASSFIATET. The entire CDR3 sequence reads CASSFIATETQYF.

Points on this clone: The sequenced fragment ends 3 residues before the CDR3 boundary, so the rest is inferred from the germline J gene. V and J are TRBV19 and TRBJ1-4; D ambiguous. The CDR3 totals 16 residues. Per the germline V gene, CDR1 is LNHDA and CDR2 is SQIVND (reference sequence). CDR3 bases read: TGTGCCAGTAGTATTAGGGCTCGCTCCTATAATTCACCA. Protein product: CASSIRARSYNSP. The complete CDR3 reads CASSIRARSYNSPLFF.

Worth noting for this clone: An end of the junction differs from the germline gene, which may be a read error. The read terminates 3 residues ahead of where the CDR3 ends, so the germline J gene completes it. The chain carries TRBV2 and TRBJ1-2; D is perhaps TRBD1 (6 bases). CDR1 SNHLY and CDR2 FYNNEI come from the germline V gene. The CDR3 has 11 amino acids. The covered CDR3 bases are TGTGCCGGCAGGGGCCCCTATGGC. The encoded protein is CAGRGPYG. The whole CDR3 reads CAGRGPYGYTF.

The CDR3 is CASSLQQISNQPQHF. CDR3 DNA, as far as it was read: TGTGCCAGCAGCTTGCAACAGATTAGCAATCAGCCC. The chain links TRBV5-6 to TRBJ1-5; D is uncertain. The read ends 3 residues shy of where the CDR3 ends; the end is completed using the germline J gene. Trimming removed 1 base at V and 0 bases at J, with 8 bases between. Germline-derived CDR1 and CDR2 are SGHDT and YYEEEE. The CDR3 loop spans 15 amino acids.

With regard to this clone: The read gets to within 3 residues of the CDR3 end, and the germline J gene fills in the rest. The gene calls are TRBV20-1 and TRBJ1-1, with unresolved D. Between the trimmed V and J ends, which lost 3 bases and 0 bases, there was a span of 5 bases. This CDR3 comprises 12 residues. Per the germline V gene, CDR1 is DFQATT and CDR2 is SNEGSKA (reference sequence). The sequenced part of the CDR3 DNA is TGCAGTGCTAGTATTTTGAACACTGAA. Its protein is CSASILNTE. Given in full, the CDR3 is CSASILNTEAFF.

On this clone itself: The read gets to within 3 residues of the CDR3 end, and the germline J gene fills in the rest. This chain links TRBV7-2 with TRBJ1-2; no reliable D call. The CDR3 runs 14 residues. Per germline, CDR1 SGHTA and CDR2 FQGNSA. The V end was cut by 1 base, the J end by 5 bases, with 11 bases between. CDR3 DNA (partial): TGTGCCAGCAGCTTAGATCCTAGCCCTTATGGC. Translated: CASSLDPSPYG. The CDR3 in full is CASSLDPSPYGYTF.

In regard to this clone: The observed sequence ends 3 residues before the CDR3 terminus, with the missing tail filled in from the germline J gene. The chain is built from TRBV9 and TRBJ2-3; 13 bases fit TRBD2. There are 17 residues in the CDR3. The germline V gene has CDR1 SGDLS and CDR2 YYNGEE. V was clipped by 4 bases and J by 2 bases; unmatched bases: 7. CDR3 sequence: CASSFGLAGANTDTQYF. The CDR3 DNA, read in part, is TGTGCCAGCAGCTTTGGACTAGCGGGAGCAAACACAGATACG.

On this clone: Read sequence stops 3 residues before the CDR3 end, and the germline J gene provides the missing end. The gene calls are TRBV14 and TRBJ1-4; D perhaps matches TRBD1 (5 bases). The CDR3 is made up of 15 amino acids. The germline CDR1 and CDR2 sequences are SGHDN and FVKESK. The CDR3 is CASSPPKSGANVLFF. The CDR3 DNA, read in part, is TGTGCCAGCAGCCCACCTAAGAGCGGGGCCAACGTA.

Comments on this clone: The read ends 3 residues shy of where the CDR3 ends; the end is completed using the germline J gene. The chain has TRBV19 and TRBJ1-2; TRBD1 aligns across 8 bases. CDR1 is LNHDA and CDR2 is SQIVND in the germline V gene (reference sequence). The CDR3 runs to 14 residues. The CDR3 protein is CASSRTGYSYDYTF. The DNA read from the CDR3 is TGTGCCAGTAGTAGGACAGGGTACTCCTACGAC.